The T cell receptor beta chain under discussion was sequenced for a study of shared clonotypes between healthy human individuals (dated by TCRdb to about 2020). For the study in its entirety: The cohort comprised a couple of women and three men aged 18 to 49 years. Leukapheresis yielded between about 0.85 and 10 billion PBMCs per donor. Per donor, three plates each were used for CD4 naive and CD4 memory, two for CD8 naive, and one for CD8 memory. To estimate repertoire size and how much clonotypes are shared between individuals, the study performed deep sequencing of blood TCR repertoires from about 5 healthy adults. To increase sequencing depth and limit assay-specific biases, different laboratories used diverse techniques to prepare libraries and sequence TCR repertoires. Here is what the overall study found, with its caveats: Compared with non-shared clonotypes, clonotypes shared by all four sorted-subset donors had higher generation probabilities. Estimated clonotype richness was generally larger for naive than for memory subsets. Even with the large sequencing depth, rarefaction of the sorted-subset datasets indicated that sequencing was incomplete. When a handful of donors were compared, the shared fraction of clonotypes was about 5.4% for naive CD4, over 3% for naive CD8, 2% to 2.5% for memory CD4, and approximately 0.4% for memory CD8. Based on pairwise subsampling, the degree of clonotype sharing among donors was expected to be affected by sequencing depth. Only blood was sampled, and tissue TCR repertoires likely differ from those in blood. Because the study included only a small number of donors, the genetic and exposure-history diversity represented was limited.

Using the deep immunoSEQ assay, TCR CDR3 regions were amplified from genomic DNA by multiplex PCR. Genomic DNA extracted from each cell subset was distributed evenly over all wells of several immunoSEQ 96-well plates, and each plate served as one replicate. Each replicate PCR for sorted subsets received approximately 220 ng genomic DNA, equal to about 30,000 T cell genomes. The purified libraries were quantified using a Qubit 3.0 fluorometer, sized with a Bioanalyzer 2100, and then quantified again using the KAPA Library Quantification kit. A separate single-read 150-cycle Illumina NextSeq 550 flow cell was used to sequence each immunoSEQ 96-well plate. The source study handled its data this way. Because the immunoSEQ output held only junctional sequences and lacked quality scores, the filtering could not match the filtering applied to full-length reads. Sequences were annotated with PyIR, a Python wrapper for IgBLAST v1.9, using IMGT germline references to assign V/J genes and CDR3. Reads were filtered out if the reads had weak V/J assignments (E-value above 1e-6), no CDR3, stop codons, out-of-frame junctions, or ambiguous translated residues. V3J clonotypes were defined as sequences sharing an identical inferred V gene, J gene, and CDR3 amino acid sequence. Percentage overlap between repertoires was computed as shared unique clonotypes divided by the size of the smaller repertoire. Three approaches were used to assess repertoire richness: RTK rarefaction, the Chao1 estimator, and Recon v2.1 estimates of unobserved clonotypes. Generation probabilities were computed with OLGA for all TCRbeta clonotypes obtained by the gDNA method from several donors. As stored in TCRdb, this immuneACCESS dataset retains in-frame rearrangements with V and J assigned. A fraction of the clones does not appear; measured against another copy, unresolved V genes explain less than half of the discrepancy, and the remainder lacks a known reason. V, J and clone size were drawn from that table, and D and trimming were deduced from the DNA. The sample table contains about 2 million clones; only one count was recorded for roughly 94% of them. The biggest ten clones account for 0.1% to 0.15% of the sample.

Healthy HIV-negative adults with no recently reported acute infections or vaccinations were included as donors. Every donor was a Caucasian adult living in Nashville, Tennessee, USA. CD4+ T cells were enriched through magnetic negative selection, after which naive cells were positively selected on CD45RA and the remaining negative fraction served as the memory subset. Blood was collected by leukapheresis, and PBMCs were isolated by Ficoll-Histopaque density gradient centrifugation and then cryopreserved in liquid nitrogen vapor phase. Purity and quantity of every magnetically sorted T cell population were checked by analytical flow cytometry. Genomic DNA was isolated from every sorted fraction and measured by UV absorbance on a Nanodrop 2000c. Points on this clone: The target of this receptor is not known. Base qualities are not provided; no much larger clone lies one nucleotide away.

Sequencing input: naive CD4+ T cells sorted from blood. The cell subset or site label, read with the paper, signifies: CD45RA+ positively selected. This TCR was recovered from a man younger than 30 in good health.

The sequenced DNA is TGCGCCAGCAGCCAAGATCGACTAGCCTACGAGCAGTACTTC. Protein translation: CASSQDRLAYEQYF. The chain employs TRBV4-3 and TRBJ2-7; TRBD2 is a possible D gene, resting on 6 matching bases. Reading from cysteine to phenylalanine, the CDR3 counts 14 amino acids. Only CDR3 DNA remains: 42 bases, in frame from the first base. V and J are truncated by 0 bases and 2 bases respectively, leaving an intervening sequence of 8 bases. CDR1 is given as LGHNA and CDR2 as YSLEER, both from the germline V gene.